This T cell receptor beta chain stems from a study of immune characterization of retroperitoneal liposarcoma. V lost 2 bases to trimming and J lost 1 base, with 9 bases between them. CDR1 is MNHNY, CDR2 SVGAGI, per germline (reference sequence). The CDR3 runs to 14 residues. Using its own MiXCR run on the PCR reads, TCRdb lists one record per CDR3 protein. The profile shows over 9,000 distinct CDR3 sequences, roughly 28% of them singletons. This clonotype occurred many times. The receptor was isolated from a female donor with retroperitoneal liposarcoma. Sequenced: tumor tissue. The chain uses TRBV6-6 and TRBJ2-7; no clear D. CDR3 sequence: CASSYMVGSYEQYF. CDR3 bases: TGTGCCAGCAGTTACATGGTGGGGTCCTACGAGCAGTACTTC.